Sequencing of this TCR beta chain was carried out in a study of PD-1 blockade in classical Hodgkin lymphoma. Sequencing was performed with immunoSEQ multiplex PCR; in TCRdb, only in-frame clones are kept and a portion is missing. The profile shows roughly 100,000 clones, approximately 89% of them singletons. Described time point: cycle 4 day 1 (C4D1), after about 6 weeks of nivolumab. In every patient, relapse followed autologous stem cell transplantation, while exposure to brentuximab vedotin differed. The J segment lost 6 bases and the V segment lost 2 bases, leaving 24 bases of the junction unmatched. Per germline, CDR1 KGHSH and CDR2 LQKENI. The CDR3 runs to 21 residues.

J is TRBJ1-1 and V is TRBV18, with TRBD1 matching 10 bases. Sequenced here: peripheral blood mononuclear cells (PBMCs), sampled before the fourth cycle of nivolumab. This receptor was taken from a human donor with classical Hodgkin lymphoma. The CDR3 sequence is CASSPANRDRGYVSGRAEAFF. In nucleotides, the CDR3 is TGTGCCAGCTCACCAGCGAACCGGGACAGGGGTTATGTTAGCGGGAGAGCTGAAGCTTTCTTT.